Shown below are 14 T cell receptor beta chains from a single sample sequenced in a study of T cell responses to AZD1222 COVID-19 vaccine. Some clones are missing from TCRdb's copy, which holds only in-frame ones; the method was immunoSEQ multiplex PCR. The sample records approximately 120,000 clones, roughly 90% being singletons. The input for sequencing was peripheral blood, taken on day 0 of AZD1222 vaccination. The receptors originated from an adult in good health.

V usage is TRBV2 and J usage is TRBJ1-6; D may be TRBD1 (5 bases). The germline V and J ends were trimmed by 6 bases and 7 bases, with 16 bases remaining between them. This CDR3 spans 15 amino acids. Germline V gives CDR1 SNHLY, CDR2 FYNNEI. The CDR3 is CASSAGIQWNSPLHF. DNA for the CDR3: TGTGCCAGCAGCGCAGGGATTCAGTGGAATTCACCCCTCCACTTT.

This clone occurred once. The chain combines TRBV2 with TRBJ2-5; possible D gene TRBD1, 6 bases. The CDR3 has 14 amino acids. CDR1 is SNHLY, CDR2 FYNNEI, per germline. V was shortened by 7 bases and J by 0 bases, with 12 bases between the two germline ends. DNA of the CDR3: TGTGCCAGCACGATAGACAGGAACCAAGAGACCCAGTACTTC. Protein product: CASTIDRNQETQYF.

This sequence joins TRBV7-2 and TRBJ2-7, with D tentatively TRBD2 (6 bases). The CDR3 consists of 15 residues. In germline, CDR1 is SGHTA, CDR2 FQGNSA. The V and J ends lost 1 base and 3 bases respectively, with 13 bases between them. The CDR3 loop reads CASSLGGGIVYEQYF. CDR3 nucleotide sequence: TGTGCCAGCAGCTTAGGGGGCGGGATCGTCTACGAGCAGTACTTC.

V usage is TRBV11-2 and J usage is TRBJ1-5, with unresolved D. The germline V gene encodes CDR1 SGHAT and CDR2 FQNNGV. CDR3 size: 15 residues. The V gene lost 4 bases and the J gene lost 7 bases, with 17 bases spanning the gap. This CDR3 is CASSSAAEAQQPQHF. CDR3 coding DNA: TGTGCCAGCAGCTCAGCAGCTGAGGCGCAACAGCCCCAGCATTTT.

In its sample, this clone was seen once. This rearrangement joins TRBV12-3 or TRBV12-4 to TRBJ1-1; perhaps TRBD1 as D (5 bases). The V end lost 1 base, the J end lost 12 bases, and 9 bases lay between the germline ends. This CDR3 has 11 amino acids. This CDR3 reads CASSLGGVPFF. CDR3 nucleotide sequence: TGTGCCAGCAGTTTAGGGGGGGTGCCTTTCTTT.

The V gene is TRBV29-1, the J gene TRBJ2-1; D gene unclear. V was clipped by 7 bases and J by 5 bases, with 12 bases between them. The CDR3 extends over 12 amino acids. CDR1 is SQVTM and CDR2 is ANQGSEA in the germline V gene. The CDR3 region has the DNA TGCAGCGGAGCAGCTACGGACAATGAGCAGTTCTTC. It translates to CSGAATDNEQFF.

The chain employs TRBV6-5 and TRBJ2-2; the D gene is possibly TRBD1 (6 bases). The CDR3 length is 15 residues. CDR1 and CDR2 from the germline V gene are MNHEY and SVGAGI. V was trimmed by 6 bases and J by 2 bases, leaving 13 bases between them. The CDR3 region is CASRQTGSNTGELFF. The CDR3 nucleotides read TGTGCCAGCAGGCAGACAGGTTCTAACACCGGGGAGCTGTTTTTT.

The CDR3 DNA reads TGTGCCAGCAGCCAAGATCCCAATCAGCCCCAGCATTTT. It yields the protein CASSQDPNQPQHF. The chain combines TRBV3-1 (or the pseudogene TRBV3-2) with TRBJ1-5; no reliable D call. The V end lost 0 bases, the J end lost 3 bases, and 3 bases lay between the germline ends. Germline values: CDR1 LGHDT, CDR2 YNNKEL (reference sequence). The length of the CDR3 is 13 residues.

This chain joins TRBV2 and TRBJ2-3, with TRBD1 as a possible D gene (5 bases). This CDR3 spans 13 amino acids. Germline V gives CDR1 SNHLY, CDR2 FYNNEI. The V end lost 5 bases, the J end lost 2 bases, and 8 bases lay between the germline ends. The CDR3 bases are TGTGCCAGCAGTAAGGGGCCCACAGATACGCAGTATTTT. This translates into CASSKGPTDTQYF.

The chain couples TRBV5-1 to TRBJ2-1; 9 positions agree with TRBD2. Germline loops: CDR1 SGHRS, CDR2 YFSETQ. This CDR3 has 15 amino acids. V gave up 4 bases and J gave up 4 bases; unmatched junction bases: 6. CDR3 loop: CASSDSGGWYNEQFF. In DNA, the CDR3 is TGCGCCAGCAGCGACAGCGGGGGGTGGTACAATGAGCAGTTCTTC.

The chain employs TRBV4-3 and TRBJ2-1; D ambiguous. V was pared by 1 base and J by 7 bases, with 11 bases between. CDR1 and CDR2 from the germline V gene are LGHNA and YSLEER. This CDR3 has 14 residues. DNA for the CDR3: TGCGCCAGCAGCCAAGTCGTGGGCCCAAATGAGCAGTTCTTC. This encodes CASSQVVGPNEQFF.

This rearrangement joins TRBV7-2 to TRBJ2-3, with D hard to call. The CDR3 is 12 residues long. V lost 0 bases and J 6 bases, leaving 4 bases between the germline ends. Germline V gene sequence: CDR1 SGHTA, CDR2 FQGNSA. CDR3 nucleotides: TGTGCCAGCAGCTTAGCGAGCGATACGCAGTATTTT. Its protein product is CASSLASDTQYF.

The chain combines TRBV5-4 with TRBJ2-5, with D maybe TRBD2 (6 bases). Germline V gene lookup returns CDR1 SGHNT and CDR2 YYREEE (reference sequence). Trimming left V 3 bases short and J 3 bases short, with 18 bases between. The CDR3 loop spans 16 amino acids. This CDR3 reads CASSSRAGPEKETQYF. CDR3 nucleotides: TGTGCCAGCAGCTCCCGAGCGGGCCCAGAAAAAGAGACCCAGTACTTC.

This clone was seen a handful of times. The rearrangement uses TRBV5-5 and TRBJ2-7; possibly TRBD1 for D (5 bases). Germline CDR1 is SGHKS and CDR2 is YYEKEE (reference sequence). V was trimmed by 4 bases and J by 6 bases, leaving 17 bases between them. CDR3 size: 14 residues. The CDR3 reads CASSLRVTGGEQYF. The CDR3 nucleotides read TGTGCCAGCAGCCTTAGAGTAACAGGTGGCGAGCAGTACTTC.